This paragraph reports one T cell receptor beta chain. This clone was seen just once. The antigen this receptor binds is unknown. Per-base qualities were not stored, and no clone one base away is much larger. Each PCR received spiked-in synthetic TCR analog templates so that absolute template abundance could be estimated from read counts. TCRbeta CDR3 regions were amplified from genomic DNA with bias-controlled V and J gene primers using the immunoSEQ assay. Sequencing of rearranged TCRbeta segments was performed at approximately 20X coverage. Under the source paper's analysis protocol: Sequencing errors were corrected by clustering and CDR3s were annotated against IMGT to assign V, D and J genes. Downstream analyses used only productive TCRbeta rearrangements, leaving out any out-of-frame or stop-codon sequences. Clonality was computed as one minus Shannon entropy normalized by the log of the number of unique productive sequences. Fisher's exact test with Benjamini-Hochberg correction, at a threshold of adjusted p below 0.01, was used to find clones that differed between time points or between blood and tumor. This is the immuneACCESS table as TCRdb keeps it, with only in-frame sequences that have V and J called. A part of the clones is gone; compared with another copy, unresolved V genes explain less than half, and the rest is unexplained. V and J calls and clone size are as listed in that table; D and trimming were resolved from the DNA. The sample records some 120,000 clones, approximately 90% of which are singletons. Under 5% of the sample rests with the top ten.

Per the publication, the time point label means: peripheral blood 6 weeks after treatment start. The cohort included about 30 patients with locally advanced or metastatic urothelial carcinoma who were treated at Memorial Sloan Kettering on a trial protocol. Peripheral blood mononuclear cells were collected pretreatment and during treatment, with between 1 and 8 total time points per patient. The Qiagen DNeasy Blood extraction kit was used to purify genomic DNA from total PBMCs and tumor samples. PBMCs were collected pretreatment and during treatment, and were isolated and stored as previously described. This sample stems from a study of PD-L1 blockade in urothelial cancer (dated by TCRdb to the late 2010s). General notes on the study: Therapy was started in about 2014 for all patients, and atezolizumab 1,200 mg was administered intravenously every 3 weeks. Durable clinical benefit was defined as progression-free survival longer than 6 months, and TCR features were also tested against progression-free and overall survival. Pretreatment tumor samples, along with matched peripheral blood collected serially before and after atezolizumab treatment, underwent TCR sequencing. Durable clinical benefit was achieved by nine patients but not by the remaining 20. About 90% of the roughly 29 patients were identified as males with urothelial cancer of bladder origin, and a prior smoking history was reported by 18 of 29 patients. Blood samples were analyzed at 3 weeks after treatment start (second dose) and at 6 weeks after treatment start. An exploratory multi-omic analysis was conducted of the somatic, immune and clinical correlates of response to PD-L1 blockade with atezolizumab in urothelial cancer. Blood samples gave a median of around 140,000 T cells and 80,000 or so unique TCRs, with a median clonality of approximately 0.08. Pretreatment blood TCR-seq was available for under 35 patients, at least one posttreatment blood collection was obtained for approximately 25 patients, and tumor TCR-seq was available for approximately 25 patients. Patients had an ECOG performance status of 0 or 1 and had received between 0 and 3 prior chemotherapy regimens. In the same patients who had TCR sequencing, pretreatment tumors also underwent whole exome sequencing and RNA sequencing.

For CDR1 and CDR2, the germline V gene lists MNHNS and SASEGT. V gives up 3 bases and J gives up 2 bases, and the segment between their germline ends measures 11 bases. The CDR3 holds 14 amino acids from the cysteine to the phenylalanine. CDR3 DNA only is kept here, 42 bases in frame from base 1. Results and caveats for the whole study, not just this receptor: Small sample size (n of about 30) and many exploratory analyses mean the results are intended to be hypothesis-generating. A pretreatment peripheral blood TCR clonality below the median was linked to improved progression-free and overall survival. Patients with durable benefit showed greater expansion of tumor-associated TCR clones in peripheral blood 3 weeks after starting treatment (n of about 20, p = 0.022).

The sample here was PBMCs, taken around atezolizumab (anti-PD-L1) treatment. This clonotype originated in a man aged 60 to 69 with urothelial cancer. The V gene is TRBV6-1 and the J gene is TRBJ2-7; TRBD2 is possibly the D segment (6 matching bases). The DNA sequence reads TGTGCCAGCAGTGAGGGGGGACTGGCCTACGAGCAGTACTTC. Translated, it reads CASSEGGLAYEQYF.